This TCR beta chain was captured in a study of blood T cell repertoires in COVID-19. Study as a whole: Sites in the United States, Italy and Spain provided acute and convalescent COVID-19 samples. T cells, B-cell-depleted T cells, or PBMCs provided the cDNA or gDNA that served as material.

The V end lost 5 bases, the J end lost 2 bases, and 17 bases lay between the germline ends. This CDR3 is 16 amino acids long. Looked up from germline, CDR1 is SGHRS and CDR2 is YFSETQ. Per the original methods: Counts of nucleated cells, estimated from reference gene primer amplification, were obtained. The assay was immunoSEQ multiplex PCR, and TCRdb's table has in-frame clones only and misses some. Clone size and the V and J calls come from that table; the DNA yielded D and trimming. This sample has 39,000 or so clones, with roughly four fifths found just once. This receptor was identified in a man aged 35 to 55 with active or convalescent COVID-19. Material: peripheral blood. The rearrangement uses TRBV5-1 and TRBJ1-3, with D perhaps matching TRBD1 (6 bases). The CDR3 loop is CASSWASQGTGNTIYF. The CDR3 region has the DNA TGCGCCAGCAGTTGGGCGTCACAGGGAACTGGAAACACCATATATTTT.